One sample yielded the 14 T cell receptor beta chains listed below, sequenced in a study of monozygotic twins with inflammatory bowel disease. TCRdb reprocessed the 5' RACE reads, with one entry per CDR3 protein and no DNA. Its listing shows around 150,000 distinct CDR3 sequences. Sequencing was done on a sample of blood. Receptors were obtained from a human donor with ulcerative colitis or Crohn's disease, or a healthy co-twin of an affected twin (not recorded which).

The chain recombines TRBV20-1 with TRBJ2-7; TCRdb lists TRBD2, though no DNA is available to test this call. Per the germline V gene, CDR1 is DFQATT and CDR2 is SNEGSKA (reference sequence). This CDR3 has 14 amino acids. The CDR3 here is CSARGSGSRYEQYF.

V is TRBV20-1 and J is TRBJ1-5; TCRdb selects TRBD1, and the lack of DNA leaves this call unchecked. Germline loops: CDR1 DFQATT, CDR2 SNEGSKA (reference sequence). CDR3 size: 17 residues. CDR3: CSARDADRDRGFLAQHF.

The J gene is TRBJ2-2, the V gene TRBV28; checking the TCRdb D call of TRBD1 is not possible without DNA. The germline CDR1 and CDR2 sequences are MDHEN and SYDVKM. The CDR3 is made up of 15 amino acids. CDR3 sequence reads: CASSSSGTGTGELFF.

V gene TRBV19 combines with J gene TRBJ2-1; TCRdb gives TRBD2 as the D gene, but with no DNA this cannot be confirmed. The length of the CDR3 is 17 residues. Germline CDR1 reads LNHDA; CDR2 reads SQIVND (reference sequence). The CDR3 is CASSVGTSGGAGNEQFF. The whole variable domain, remainder taken from reference TRBV19 and TRBJ2-1, is DGGITQSPKYLFRKEGQNVTLSCEQNLNHDAMYWYRQDPGQGLRLIYYSQIVNDFQKGDIAEGYSVSREKKESFPLTVTSAQKNPTAFYLCASSVGTSGGAGNEQFFGPGTRLTVL.

V usage is TRBV12-3 or TRBV12-4 and J usage is TRBJ2-5; TCRdb calls TRBD1, which cannot be checked without DNA. This CDR3 region has 14 residues. CDR3 amino acids: CASSPGQDLQTQYF.

The J gene is TRBJ1-1, the V gene TRBV5-1; absent DNA, TCRdb's TRBD1 call cannot be checked. Germline CDR1 SGHRS, CDR2 YFSETQ. The CDR3 totals 15 residues. The CDR3 loop is CASTEGPGAVTEAFF.

The chain links TRBV7-3 to TRBJ1-6; the TRBD1 assignment by TCRdb is unverifiable without DNA. Looked up from germline, CDR1 is SGHTA and CDR2 is FQGTGA. The length of the CDR3 is 13 residues. The CDR3 region is CASSLQGSSPLHF.

V gene TRBV12-3 or TRBV12-4 combines with J gene TRBJ1-6; the D call from TCRdb, TRBD1, cannot be confirmed without DNA. CDR3 length: 12 residues. The chain's CDR3 is CASRGGYSPLHF.

The CDR3 loop reads CASSSGGTVNTEAFF. The rearrangement uses TRBV28 and TRBJ1-1; TCRdb names TRBD1, which stays unverified in the absence of DNA. The CDR3 runs to 15 residues. Germline loops: CDR1 MDHEN, CDR2 SYDVKM.

V gene TRBV3-1 combines with J gene TRBJ2-7. The CDR3 is made up of 14 amino acids. Germline loops: CDR1 LGHDT, CDR2 YNNKEL (reference sequence). CDR3 amino acids: CASTHSSEYYEQYF.

The chain recombines TRBV12-3 or TRBV12-4 with TRBJ2-1; TCRdb designates TRBD2, a call that cannot be tested without DNA. The CDR3 consists of 15 residues. CDR3 sequence reads: CASSTGRPLYNEQFF.

The V and J genes are TRBV11-2 and TRBJ1-4; as DNA is missing, the TRBD1 call by TCRdb cannot be tested. The CDR3 loop spans 15 amino acids. CDR1 is SGHAT, CDR2 FQNNGV, per germline. The CDR3 region is CASSLAGAVSEKLFF.

This chain joins TRBV5-4 and TRBJ2-1; TCRdb lists TRBD1, though no DNA is available to test this call. CDR3 length equals 14 residues. Germline V gene lookup returns CDR1 SGHNT and CDR2 YYREEE (reference sequence). The CDR3 sequence is CASSGTVMNNEQFF.

The chain combines TRBV5-1 with TRBJ2-5; with no DNA, the TCRdb D assignment of TRBD1 cannot be verified. Germline lookup yields CDR1 SGHRS and CDR2 YFSETQ. The CDR3 runs to 15 residues. CDR3 sequence: CASSFSPGDQETQYF.